Presented here are 21 T cell receptor beta chains from one specimen sequenced in a study of cytomegalovirus exposure and HLA in healthy donors. Amplification used 60 Vbeta primers and 13 Jbeta primers. TCRdb's copy holds only in-frame clones and misses some; the assay was immunoSEQ multiplex PCR. The repertoire has around 180,000 clones, 70% to 80% of them found once; the top ten carry 1.5% to 2%. What was sequenced was PBMCs. Receptors were obtained from a woman between 50 and 59 years old in good health and CMV-seronegative.

The chain couples TRBV7-9 to TRBJ1-3; no clear D gene. This CDR3 contains 13 residues. Deletions cut 5 bases from V and 6 bases from J, with 11 bases between. The germline CDR1 and CDR2 sequences are SEHNR and FQNEAQ (reference sequence). CDR3 residues: CASSELIPNTIYF. In nucleotides, the CDR3 is TGTGCCAGCAGCGAGCTCATACCAAACACCATATATTTT. The full variable domain, with the rest looked up from reference TRBV7-9 and TRBJ1-3, is DTGVSQNPRHKITKRGQNVTFRCDPISEHNRLYWYRQTLGQGPEFLTYFQNEAQLEKSRLLSDRFSAERPKGSFSTLEIQRTEQGDSAMYLCASSELIPNTIYFGEGSWLTVV.

The rearrangement uses TRBV28 and TRBJ2-7; tentative D call: TRBD2 (6 bases). The germline gives CDR1 MDHEN, CDR2 SYDVKM. The ends were cut back, 2 bases at V and 4 bases at J, with 12 bases in the middle. The CDR3 covers 14 residues. CDR3 loop: CASSLALAPYEQYF. CDR3 nucleotides: TGTGCCAGCAGTTTAGCACTAGCCCCTTACGAGCAGTACTTC.

The rearrangement links TRBV6-5 to TRBJ2-3; TRBD1 matches 7 bases. CDR3 size: 16 residues. Germline trimming cut 0 bases from V and 2 bases from J; bases unmatched to any gene: 5. Per germline, CDR1 MNHEY and CDR2 SVGAGI. CDR3 protein: CASSYSGTDPTDTQYF. The CDR3 nucleotides are TGTGCCAGCAGTTACTCGGGGACAGACCCCACAGATACGCAGTATTTT.

J is TRBJ2-2 and V is TRBV6-6, with a tentative D call TRBD2 (7 bases). The CDR3 has 16 residues. V gave up 0 bases and J gave up 7 bases, with 15 bases separating them. Germline V gene lookup returns CDR1 MNHNY and CDR2 SVGAGI (reference sequence). This CDR3 reads CASSYSKGGFSGELFF. The CDR3 DNA is TGTGCCAGCAGTTACTCGAAGGGGGGGTTCAGCGGGGAGCTGTTTTTT.

The chain carries TRBV19 and TRBJ2-1; 9 positions match TRBD1. The V segment lost 5 bases and the J segment 8 bases; nucleotides outside the gene matches: 10. There are 15 residues in the CDR3. CDR1 is LNHDA, CDR2 SQIVND, per germline (reference sequence). The CDR3 DNA sequence: TGTGCCAGTAGTTTCCTCCGGGACAGGGCCCATGAGCAGTTCTTC. This codes for CASSFLRDRAHEQFF.

The rearrangement links TRBV7-9 to TRBJ2-1, with 14 bases lining up with TRBD2. The CDR3 is 16 amino acids. Germline CDR1 SEHNR, CDR2 FQNEAQ (reference sequence). The V gene end was trimmed by 3 bases and the J gene end by 5 bases; junction bases not matched to a gene: 3. The CDR3 loop reads CASSFPGLAGDNEQFF. CDR3 DNA sequence: TGTGCCAGCAGCTTTCCGGGACTAGCGGGGGACAATGAGCAGTTCTTC.

The J gene is TRBJ1-1, the V gene TRBV28; possible D gene TRBD1, 6 bases. V lost 9 bases, J lost 1 base, and 12 bases lay in between. CDR1 is MDHEN, CDR2 SYDVKM, per germline. This CDR3 is built from 13 residues. In nucleotides, the CDR3 is TGTGCCAGTCAGGGGAGGGGGAACACTGAAGCTTTCTTT. It yields the protein CASQGRGNTEAFF.

The CDR3 region has the DNA TGTGCCAGCAGTGCCGACAGGAATCCTTTCTATGGCTACACCTTC. This codes for CASSADRNPFYGYTF. This chain links TRBV6-7 with TRBJ1-2; TRBD1 might be the D (6 bases). TRBV6-7 is noted as an ORF with a role that remains uncertain. Trimming removed 5 bases at V and 4 bases at J, with 17 bases between. The CDR3 runs to 15 residues.

The rearrangement links TRBV10-1 to TRBJ2-7; 10 bases fit TRBD1. Germline V lookup: CDR1 WNHNN, CDR2 SYGVQD (reference sequence). Trimming at V came to 3 bases and at J to 1 base, leaving 3 bases not matched to a gene. The CDR3 is 15 residues long. CDR3 region: CASSDRDRGSYEQYF. In DNA form, the CDR3 reads TGCGCCAGCAGTGACCGGGACAGGGGATCCTACGAGCAGTACTTC.

V usage is TRBV7-2 and J usage is TRBJ2-5; 7 bases agree with TRBD1. CDR1 is SGHTA and CDR2 is FQGNSA in the germline V gene. The CDR3 has 13 amino acids. With 5 bases clipped from V and 4 bases from J, the junction kept 4 bases outside the gene matches. The CDR3 nucleotides read TGTGCCAGCAGCCCTGGACAGGCAGAGACCCAGTACTTC. Its protein product is CASSPGQAETQYF.

The rearrangement links TRBV5-1 to TRBJ2-2, with D hard to call. The germline gives CDR1 SGHRS, CDR2 YFSETQ. The CDR3 runs to 11 residues. Trimming stripped 4 bases from V and 6 bases from J, with 4 bases between. The CDR3 DNA is TGCGCCAGCAGCCCGTCCGGGGAGCTGTTTTTT. The encoded protein is CASSPSGELFF.

CDR3 DNA sequence: TGCGCCAGCAGCGAGACAGGGGCTAACTATGGCTACACCTTC. Residues: CASSETGANYGYTF. The rearrangement joins TRBV5-1 to TRBJ1-2; TRBD1 matches at 8 bases. The V gene's germline CDR1 is SGHRS and CDR2 YFSETQ. With 4 bases clipped from V and 0 bases from J, the junction kept 2 bases outside the gene matches. The CDR3 extends over 14 amino acids.

For the CDR3, the DNA is TGCGCCAGCAGCCAAGAAGGGGCTACTGAGCAGTTCTTC. As protein: CASSQEGATEQFF. This chain links TRBV4-3 with TRBJ2-1; weak D call: TRBD1 (5 bases). Germline CDR1 and CDR2: LGHNA and YSLEER. The CDR3 consists of 13 residues. Trimming took 0 bases from V and 9 from J, leaving 9 bases between them.

The chain employs TRBV5-1 and TRBJ2-3; D unclear. This CDR3 region has 15 residues. Germline CDR1 reads SGHRS; CDR2 reads YFSETQ. V lost 1 base and J 4 bases, leaving 13 bases between the germline ends. For the CDR3, the DNA is TGCGCCAGCAGCTTGCGAGGTCACGTCGCAGATACGCAGTATTTT. Its translation: CASSLRGHVADTQYF.

The chain joins TRBV5-1 to TRBJ2-1; D gene unclear. The CDR3 is 14 amino acids. The V gene's germline CDR1 is SGHRS and CDR2 YFSETQ. V was cut by 1 base and J by 2 bases, with 7 bases left in between. The DNA of the CDR3 is TGCGCCAGCAGCTTGCGCGAGACCTACAATGAGCAGTTCTTC. Its translation is CASSLRETYNEQFF.

The chain employs TRBV29-1 and TRBJ1-5, with a weak D call TRBD1 (6 bases). The CDR3 consists of 14 residues. The germline V and J ends were trimmed by 4 bases and 1 base, with 11 bases remaining between them. Germline CDR1 and CDR2: SQVTM and ANQGSEA. As DNA, the CDR3 is TGCAGCGTTGTTTCTGGGGGCAGCAATCAGCCCCAGCATTTT. Amino acid sequence: CSVVSGGSNQPQHF. Combining the CDR3 with reference TRBV29-1 and TRBJ1-5 gives the whole variable domain SAVISQKPSRDICQRGTSLTIQCQVDSQVTMMFWYRQQPGQSLTLIATANQGSEATYESGFVIDKFPISRPNLTFSTLTVSNMSPEDSSIYLCSVVSGGSNQPQHFGDGTRLSIL.

The chain has TRBV14 and TRBJ2-1; D perhaps matches TRBD2 (7 bases). Per germline, CDR1 SGHDN and CDR2 FVKESK. CDR3 length: 16 residues. V was pared by 4 bases and J by 1 base, with 14 bases between. The CDR3 region has the DNA TGTGCCAGCAGCCCAACCGGGGGGCTTTCCTACAATGAGCAGTTCTTC. Amino acids: CASSPTGGLSYNEQFF.

The chain is built from TRBV5-4 and TRBJ2-2; 7 bases are a match to TRBD1. Germline CDR1 SGHNT, CDR2 YYREEE (reference sequence). The CDR3 length is 15 residues. V lost 3 bases and J lost 9; bases outside the gene matches: 11. The CDR3 region has the DNA TGTGCCAGCAGCTGGGGGACAGAGAGGGTCCGGGAGCTGTTTTTT. Translated, it gives CASSWGTERVRELFF.

The chain is built from TRBV20-1 and TRBJ2-7; D remains ambiguous. The V and J ends lost 0 bases and 3 bases respectively, with 3 bases between them. The CDR3 consists of 11 residues. In germline, CDR1 is DFQATT, CDR2 SNEGSKA (reference sequence). The CDR3 coding sequence is TGCAGTGCTAGAGATCTCTACGAGCAGTACTTC. Amino acids: CSARDLYEQYF.

Only one count was recorded for this clone. Other DNA sequences in this sample translate to the same CDR3. The genes are TRBV15 and TRBJ2-7, with D possibly being TRBD1 (7 bases). Germline lookup yields CDR1 LNHNV and CDR2 YYDKDF (reference sequence). Deletions cut 0 bases from V and 3 bases from J, with 12 bases between. The CDR3 has 15 amino acids. The CDR3 is CATSREGGDSYEQYF. CDR3 nucleotides: TGTGCCACCAGCAGAGAGGGCGGGGACAGCTACGAGCAGTACTTC.

This clone has just one count. The chain has TRBV9 and TRBJ2-2, with 7 bases matching TRBD1. The CDR3 sequence is 15 residues long. The V segment lost 4 bases and the J segment 0 bases; nucleotides outside the gene matches: 3. Germline V gene lookup returns CDR1 SGDLS and CDR2 YYNGEE. The CDR3: CASSRDSPNTGELFF. For the CDR3, the DNA is TGTGCCAGCAGCCGGGACAGTCCGAACACCGGGGAGCTGTTTTTT.